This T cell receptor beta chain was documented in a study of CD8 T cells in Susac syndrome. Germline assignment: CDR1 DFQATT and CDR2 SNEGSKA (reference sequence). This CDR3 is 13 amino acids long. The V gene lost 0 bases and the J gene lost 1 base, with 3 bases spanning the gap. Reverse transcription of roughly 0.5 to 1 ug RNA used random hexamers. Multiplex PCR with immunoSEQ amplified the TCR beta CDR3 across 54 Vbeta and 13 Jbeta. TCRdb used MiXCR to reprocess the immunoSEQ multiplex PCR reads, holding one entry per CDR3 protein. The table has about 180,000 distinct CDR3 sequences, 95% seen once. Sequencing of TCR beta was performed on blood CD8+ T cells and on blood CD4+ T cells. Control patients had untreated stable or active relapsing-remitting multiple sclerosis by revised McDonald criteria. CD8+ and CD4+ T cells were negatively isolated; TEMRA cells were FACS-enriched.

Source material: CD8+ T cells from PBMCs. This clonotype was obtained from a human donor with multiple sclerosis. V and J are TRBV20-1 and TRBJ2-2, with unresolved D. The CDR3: CSAREWNTGELFF. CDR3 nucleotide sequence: TGCAGTGCTAGAGAATGGAACACCGGGGAGCTGTTTTTT.